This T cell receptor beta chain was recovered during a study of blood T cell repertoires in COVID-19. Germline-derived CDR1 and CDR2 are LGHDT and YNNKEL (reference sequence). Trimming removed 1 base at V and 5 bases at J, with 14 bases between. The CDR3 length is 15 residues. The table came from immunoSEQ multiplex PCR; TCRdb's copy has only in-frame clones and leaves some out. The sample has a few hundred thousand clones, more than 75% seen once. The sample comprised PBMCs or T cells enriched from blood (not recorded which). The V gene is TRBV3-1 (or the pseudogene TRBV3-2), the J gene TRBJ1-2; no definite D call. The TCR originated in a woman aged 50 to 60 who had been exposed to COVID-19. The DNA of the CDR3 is TGTGCCAGCAGCCAAGTTACCGGGATCTTTTATGGCTACACCTTC. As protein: CASSQVTGIFYGYTF.